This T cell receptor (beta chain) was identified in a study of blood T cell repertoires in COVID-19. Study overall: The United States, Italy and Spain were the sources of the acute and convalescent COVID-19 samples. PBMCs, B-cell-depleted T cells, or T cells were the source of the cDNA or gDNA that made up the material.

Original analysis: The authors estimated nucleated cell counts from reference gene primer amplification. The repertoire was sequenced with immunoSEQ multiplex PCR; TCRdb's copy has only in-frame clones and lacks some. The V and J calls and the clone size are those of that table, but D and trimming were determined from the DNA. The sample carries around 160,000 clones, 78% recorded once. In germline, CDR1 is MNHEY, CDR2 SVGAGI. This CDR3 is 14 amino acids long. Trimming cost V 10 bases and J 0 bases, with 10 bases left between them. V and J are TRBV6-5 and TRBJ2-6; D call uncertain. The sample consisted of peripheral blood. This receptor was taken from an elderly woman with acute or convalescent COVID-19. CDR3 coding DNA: TGTGCCATTACTATGGTCTCTGGGGCCAACGTCCTGACTTTC. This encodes CAITMVSGANVLTF.